Given below is one TCR beta chain in context. The antigen remains undetermined. The sample comes from a study of response to subunit inactivated influenza vaccine. CDR1 and CDR2 (germline): ENHRY, SYGVKD. Trimming took 5 bases from V and 0 from J; bases not matched to a gene: 7. The CDR3 is 15 residues long. The study's findings and limits: Every seasonal influenza vaccination brings in few new T cells, the authors suggested.

TCRdb recomputed calls from the RT-PCR reads with MiXCR, one row per CDR3 protein. Of more than 600,000 distinct CDR3 sequences listed, around 20% are singletons. The TCR comes from a man between 50 and 59 years old who received an inactivated influenza vaccine. Material: PBMCs from blood, obtained more than 4 days after vaccination. The V gene is TRBV10-3, the J gene TRBJ2-7, with 7 bases fitting TRBD1. The CDR3 reads CAISTTGVTSYEQYF. CDR3 DNA: TGTGCCATCAGTACCACAGGGGTAACCTCCTACGAGCAGTACTTC.